This TCR beta chain was profiled in a study of shared clonotypes between healthy human individuals. Turning to the study itself: Donors had three CD4 naive, three CD4 memory, two CD8 naive and one CD8 memory plate apiece. Study conclusions and caveats: Larger estimated richness was generally seen in naive subsets than in memory subsets. Depth was large, yet rarefaction showed that sorted-subset sequencing was incomplete.

CDR1 and CDR2 (germline): SGDLS, YYNGEE. CDR3 length: 18 residues. The J segment lost 7 bases and the V segment lost 5 bases, leaving 19 bases of the junction unmatched. Comment on this clone: The antigen is unknown.

Data came from immunoSEQ multiplex PCR; TCRdb stores just in-frame clones and leaves some out. The data contain 1,400,000 or so clones, around 98.5% of them seen just once; the ten biggest clones take up over 0.3%. J is TRBJ2-1 and V is TRBV9; TRBD2 agrees at 9 bases. The specimen sequenced was naive CD4+ T cells sorted from blood. Subset of the sample: CD45RA+ positively selected. The source of this sequence is a man aged 25-40 years in good health. Here the CDR3 DNA reads TGTGCCAGCAGGAGAACTAGCGGGTACTCCTTGGATGGGAATGAGCAGTTCTTC. Protein product: CASRRTSGYSLDGNEQFF.